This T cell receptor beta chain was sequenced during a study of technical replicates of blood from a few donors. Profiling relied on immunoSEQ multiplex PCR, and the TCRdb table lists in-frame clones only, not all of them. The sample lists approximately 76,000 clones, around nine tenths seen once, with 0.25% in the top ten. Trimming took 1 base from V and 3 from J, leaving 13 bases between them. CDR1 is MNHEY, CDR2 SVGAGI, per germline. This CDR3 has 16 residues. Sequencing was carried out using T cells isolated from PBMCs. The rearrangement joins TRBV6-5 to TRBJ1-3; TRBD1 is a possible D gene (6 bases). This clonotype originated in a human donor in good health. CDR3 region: CASSYLAVGGGNTIYF. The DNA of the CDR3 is TGTGCCAGCAGTTACTTGGCGGTAGGGGGTGGAAACACCATATATTTT.